This T cell receptor (beta chain) stems from a study of cytotoxic CD8 clonotypes in ibrutinib-treated CLL. Some clones are missing from TCRdb's copy, which holds only in-frame ones; the method was immunoSEQ multiplex PCR. Among about 29,000 clones listed, around 76% were seen once. CDR1 LNHNV and CDR2 YYDKDF come from the germline V gene (reference sequence). The CDR3 is 15 amino acids. V was cut by 0 bases and J by 8 bases, with 16 bases left in between. The chain recombines TRBV15 with TRBJ1-2; a weak D match, TRBD1 (5 bases). The TCR originated in a human donor with chronic lymphocytic leukemia. Sequences were derived from PBMCs, sampled after 36 months of ibrutinib treatment. The CDR3 DNA follows: TGTGCCACCAGCAGAGATGGGCAGGGTCTTATAGGCTACACCTTC. Translated, it gives CATSRDGQGLIGYTF.